The 20 T cell receptor beta chains below all came from one sample that was sequenced in a study of CD8+ T cells in alopecia areata. Treatment: oral pan-JAK inhibitor, 5-10 mg twice daily. cDNA serving as the sequencing template came from extracted, reverse transcribed RNA. The data were produced by immunoSEQ multiplex PCR, yet TCRdb's version contains in-frame clones alone and is incomplete. This table has about 210,000 clones, approximately 65% appearing once. Sequenced here: CD4+ T cells sorted from blood, sampled at week 44, from a patient treated with tofacitinib. These receptors came from a human donor with alopecia areata.

About this clone itself: This same CDR3 is encoded by further DNA sequences in the sample. The chain employs TRBV19 and TRBJ2-6, with TRBD1 as a possible D gene (5 bases). The CDR3 contains 14 residues. Per germline, CDR1 LNHDA and CDR2 SQIVND (reference sequence). Trimming pared 6 bases from V and 0 bases from J, leaving 6 bases between. The CDR3 protein is CASSQGSGANVLTF. CDR3 bases: TGTGCCAGTAGCCAGGGCTCTGGGGCCAACGTCCTGACTTTC.

This clone was observed a single time. The rearrangement joins TRBV5-6 to TRBJ1-2; the match to TRBD1 covers 8 bases. Germline-derived CDR1 and CDR2 are SGHDT and YYEEEE. CDR3 size: 14 residues. Unmatched junction bases numbered 3, after V lost 4 bases and J lost 1 base. In nucleotides, the CDR3 is TGTGCCAGCAGCCGGGACAGGATTAACTATGGCTACACCTTC. This sequence encodes CASSRDRINYGYTF.

V gene TRBV9 combines with J gene TRBJ2-4, with a possible D match to TRBD2 (5 bases). The CDR3 is made up of 16 amino acids. Germline V lookup: CDR1 SGDLS, CDR2 YYNGEE. Trimming removed 3 bases from V and 2 bases from J, with 15 bases in between. In DNA, the CDR3 is TGTGCCAGCAGCGCCTCGCGCACGGGGTCCAAAAACATTCAGTACTTC. Translation: CASSASRTGSKNIQYF.

The V gene is TRBV29-1, the J gene TRBJ1-1; D not resolved. Germline V gene lookup returns CDR1 SQVTM and CDR2 ANQGSEA. The CDR3 is 13 residues long. V dropped 5 bases and J dropped 4 bases, with 14 bases sitting between them. Here the CDR3 reads CSVRPRLGTEAFF. The DNA for the CDR3 is TGCAGCGTTCGGCCCCGATTGGGCACTGAAGCTTTCTTT.

A few counts support this clone. This rearrangement joins TRBV30 to TRBJ2-2; D remains ambiguous. With 0 bases removed from V and 7 bases from J, the gap between germline ends came to 9 bases. This CDR3 has 13 residues. Germline values: CDR1 GTSNPN, CDR2 SVGIG (reference sequence). The CDR3 region has the DNA TGTGCCTGGAGTGTATTTGATCGCGGGGAGCTGTTTTTT. This gives the protein CAWSVFDRGELFF. Using reference TRBV30 and TRBJ2-2 for the parts outside the CDR3, the full variable domain is SQTIHQWPATLVQPVGSPLSLECTVEGTSNPNLYWYRQAAGRGLQLLFYSVGIGQISSEVPQNLSASRPQDRQFILSSKKLLLSDSGFYLCAWSVFDRGELFFGEGSRLTVL.

There are a few counts of this clone. The chain uses TRBV5-4 and TRBJ1-1; 8 nucleotides line up with TRBD1. The CDR3 spans 18 residues. After removal of 2 bases from V and 0 bases from J, the junction contained 12 bases not matched to a gene. Germline V gene sequence: CDR1 SGHNT, CDR2 YYREEE (reference sequence). CDR3 residues: CASSFSSLAGQVNTEAFF. CDR3 nucleotide sequence: TGTGCCAGCAGCTTTTCAAGTCTGGCGGGACAGGTGAACACTGAAGCTTTCTTT.

This clone was recorded many times. This chain links TRBV4-3 with TRBJ1-4; no clear D gene. The V and J ends lost 1 base and 5 bases respectively, with 8 bases between them. The CDR3 totals 14 residues. Germline-derived CDR1 and CDR2 are LGHNA and YSLEER. CDR3 sequence (DNA): TGCGCCAGCAGCCAAGGGGAGCAAAATGAAAAACTGTTTTTT. Protein: CASSQGEQNEKLFF.

The chain uses TRBV5-1 and TRBJ1-1, with D perhaps TRBD1 (5 bases). Germline V lookup: CDR1 SGHRS, CDR2 YFSETQ. The germline V and J ends were trimmed by 1 base and 3 bases, with 7 bases remaining between them. CDR3 length: 13 amino acids. This CDR3 is CASSLFRDTEAFF. For the CDR3, the DNA is TGCGCCAGCAGCTTGTTCAGGGACACTGAAGCTTTCTTT.

The gene calls are TRBV7-2 and TRBJ1-2; D call uncertain. Germline CDR1 is SGHTA and CDR2 is FQGNSA. The V end was cut by 2 bases, the J end by 0 bases, with 7 bases between. The CDR3 loop spans 14 amino acids. The CDR3 DNA follows: TGTGCCAGCAGCTTACAACACACTAACTATGGCTACACCTTC. This translates into CASSLQHTNYGYTF.

The rearrangement uses TRBV29-1 and TRBJ1-2, with TRBD1 matching 9 bases. This CDR3 has 14 amino acids. Germline CDR1 reads SQVTM; CDR2 reads ANQGSEA. V lost 1 base and J lost 4; bases outside the gene matches: 4. CDR3 DNA: TGCAGCGTTGAAGGGACAGGGGAAGGCTATGGCTACACCTTC. It yields the protein CSVEGTGEGYGYTF.

This clone was counted a few times. The V and J genes are TRBV5-1 and TRBJ1-6; maybe TRBD1 (5 bases). Germline values: CDR1 SGHRS, CDR2 YFSETQ. CDR3 size: 15 residues. Trimming stripped 3 bases from V and 5 bases from J, with 12 bases between. The CDR3 is CASSSGLDNNSPLHF. The CDR3, as DNA: TGCGCCAGCAGCTCAGGACTGGACAATAATTCACCCCTCCACTTT.

The chain uses TRBV19 and TRBJ1-2; D ambiguous. Germline CDR1 is LNHDA and CDR2 is SQIVND (reference sequence). CDR3 length equals 12 residues. V was trimmed by 5 bases and J by 3 bases, leaving 7 bases between them. For the CDR3, the DNA is TGTGCCAGTAGTCCGCAGGACTATGGCTACACCTTC. Translation gives CASSPQDYGYTF.

The J gene is TRBJ2-2, the V gene TRBV18, with D possibly TRBD1 on 6 matching bases. The ends were cut back, 6 bases at V and 4 bases at J, with 15 bases in the middle. This CDR3 is built from 15 residues. Germline assignment: CDR1 KGHSH and CDR2 LQKENI. The CDR3 sequence: CASSPTTGSTGELFF. The DNA of the CDR3 is TGTGCCAGCTCTCCTACTACAGGGAGCACCGGGGAGCTGTTTTTT.

This clone occurred a few times. This CDR3 reads CASRAETGIYEQYF. The CDR3 DNA follows: TGTGCCAGCAGGGCGGAGACAGGGATCTACGAGCAGTACTTC. The V gene is TRBV2, the J gene TRBJ2-7; 7 nucleotides line up with TRBD1. Germline trimming cut 6 bases from V and 3 bases from J; bases unmatched to any gene: 8. The CDR3 is made up of 14 amino acids. Looked up from germline, CDR1 is SNHLY and CDR2 is FYNNEI.

CDR3 residues: CSARGDYGYTF. CDR3 sequence (DNA): TGCAGTGCCAGGGGTGACTATGGCTACACCTTC. The chain recombines TRBV20-1 with TRBJ1-2, with a weak D call TRBD1 (6 bases). Germline lookup yields CDR1 DFQATT and CDR2 SNEGSKA (reference sequence). Trimming took 6 bases from V and 3 from J, leaving 8 bases between them. The CDR3 extends over 11 amino acids.

The chain links TRBV5-4 to TRBJ1-1; 8 bases agree with TRBD1. The CDR3 covers 13 residues. Germline CDR1 and CDR2: SGHNT and YYREEE (reference sequence). J was trimmed by 8 bases and V by 1 base; bases with no gene match: 4. CDR3 coding DNA: TGTGCCAGCAGCTTGTCGGGGGACAGGGAAGCTTTCTTT. Amino acid sequence: CASSLSGDREAFF.

V and J are TRBV6-1 and TRBJ1-1; no clear D. With 5 bases removed from V and 5 bases from J, the gap between germline ends came to 6 bases. From germline, CDR1 is MNHNS and CDR2 SASEGT. This CDR3 is 11 amino acids long. The DNA of the CDR3 is TGTGCCAGCAGTACCAAGACTGAAGCTTTCTTT. This sequence encodes CASSTKTEAFF.

In DNA form, the CDR3 reads TGCAGCGTTGTAGGAGGGGGATCTGGGGCCAACGTCCTGACTTTC. This encodes CSVVGGGSGANVLTF. The chain joins TRBV29-1 to TRBJ2-6; possibly TRBD1 or TRBD2 for D (6 bases each). Trimming removed 4 bases at V and 1 base at J, with 11 bases between. This CDR3 spans 15 amino acids. Germline V lookup: CDR1 SQVTM, CDR2 ANQGSEA.

The J gene is TRBJ1-6, the V gene TRBV30; no clear D. CDR1 GTSNPN and CDR2 SVGIG come from the germline V gene (reference sequence). V was pared by 0 bases and J by 6 bases, with 9 bases between. CDR3 length: 14 amino acids. The CDR3 nucleotides read TGTGCCTGGAGTGTTAGTAGGGCTAATTCACCCCTCCACTTT. Translation gives CAWSVSRANSPLHF.

V and J are TRBV25-1 and TRBJ2-5; D call uncertain. This CDR3 comprises 13 residues. Looked up from germline, CDR1 is MGHDK and CDR2 is SYGVNS. V was trimmed by 4 bases and J by 5 bases, leaving 11 bases between them. CDR3 DNA: TGTGCCAGCAGTGGATCCTTAGGGGAGACCCAGTACTTC. This gives the protein CASSGSLGETQYF.